A selection of T cell receptor beta chains follows, all from one sample in a study of blood T cell repertoires in COVID-19. Assay used: immunoSEQ multiplex PCR; TCRdb lists only in-frame clones, some missing. The sample includes about 45,000 clones, about 80% of them seen just once. Sequenced input: peripheral blood. The receptor source for this set is a human donor in a cohort sampled during active COVID-19. Each CDR3 is given with its conserved first and last residue. The order of the fields is V gene, clone size, D gene, J gene, CDR3 DNA, CDR3 protein. The D gene is left open where the match is weak. Part of the rows lack a size; the others show once, few, many or a class for expanded clones.

v_gene: TRBV19; abundance: -; d_gene: TRBD1; j_gene: TRBJ2-4; CDR3nt: TGTGCCAGTAGTAGGACAGGGACTTTCGGGAACATTCAGTACTTC; CDR3aa: CASSRTGTFGNIQYF
v_gene: TRBV2; abundance: -; d_gene: TRBD2; j_gene: TRBJ2-4; CDR3nt: TGTGCCAGCAGTGGGACTAGTTGGGACAAAAACATTCAGTACTTC; CDR3aa: CASSGTSWDKNIQYF
v_gene: TRBV29-1; abundance: -; d_gene: TRBD2; j_gene: TRBJ2-1; CDR3nt: TGCAGCGTTGATCCGGGACTAGCGGGATTTGAGCAGTTCTTC; CDR3aa: CSVDPGLAGFEQFF
v_gene: TRBV28; abundance: -; d_gene: -; j_gene: TRBJ1-1; CDR3nt: TGTGCCAGCAGTTACAGGGTCAGGACTGAAGCTTTCTTT; CDR3aa: CASSYRVRTEAFF
v_gene: TRBV11-2; abundance: -; d_gene: TRBD2; j_gene: TRBJ2-1; CDR3nt: TGTGCCAGCAGCCAGGGGCTAGCGGGAGGAAATGAGCAGTTCTTC; CDR3aa: CASSQGLAGGNEQFF
v_gene: TRBV27; abundance: -; d_gene: -; j_gene: TRBJ2-7; CDR3nt: TGTGCCAGCAGCCCCCGCCGTGGGGGGGCGGAGCGCTACGAGCAGTACTTC; CDR3aa: CASSPRRGGAERYEQYF
v_gene: TRBV10-3; abundance: -; d_gene: -; j_gene: TRBJ2-1; CDR3nt: TGTGCCATCAGTGACCTAAGGGGGACGGGTTACAATGAGCAGTTCTTC; CDR3aa: CAISDLRGTGYNEQFF
v_gene: TRBV7-2; abundance: -; d_gene: TRBD1; j_gene: TRBJ1-2; CDR3nt: TGTGCCAGCAGCCCGGACAGGGGTTACGGCTACACCTTC; CDR3aa: CASSPDRGYGYTF
v_gene: TRBV28; abundance: -; d_gene: TRBD2; j_gene: TRBJ2-3; CDR3nt: TGTGCCAGCAGTCGTGGGACTAGCGGGAGGGATACGCAGTATTTT; CDR3aa: CASSRGTSGRDTQYF
v_gene: TRBV10-1; abundance: -; d_gene: -; j_gene: TRBJ2-1; CDR3nt: TGCGCCAGCAGTGAGGGGGGGGCCGCTGAGCAGTTCTTC; CDR3aa: CASSEGGAAEQFF
v_gene: TRBV3-1/TRBV3-2; abundance: few; d_gene: TRBD2; j_gene: TRBJ2-3; CDR3nt: TGTGCCAGCAGCCAACCTCTAGCGGGAGGGGTTGGAGATACGCAGTATTTT; CDR3aa: CASSQPLAGGVGDTQYF
v_gene: TRBV28; abundance: many; d_gene: TRBD1; j_gene: TRBJ2-7; CDR3nt: TGTGCCAGCAGTTCCCCCGGGACAGGTTTAACCTACGAGCAGTACTTC; CDR3aa: CASSSPGTGLTYEQYF
v_gene: TRBV18; abundance: -; d_gene: TRBD2; j_gene: TRBJ2-2; CDR3nt: TGTGCCAGCTCACCACGGACTAGCGGAAGCACCGGGGAGCTGTTTTTT; CDR3aa: CASSPRTSGSTGELFF
v_gene: TRBV19; abundance: -; d_gene: -; j_gene: TRBJ2-7; CDR3nt: TGTGCCAGTAGTATAGTGTTGAGCGAATACGAGCAGTACTTC; CDR3aa: CASSIVLSEYEQYF
v_gene: TRBV7-9; abundance: -; d_gene: -; j_gene: TRBJ1-6; CDR3nt: TGTGCCAGCAGCGCCACAGGAAATTCACCCCTCCACTTT; CDR3aa: CASSATGNSPLHF
v_gene: TRBV30; abundance: -; d_gene: -; j_gene: TRBJ2-5; CDR3nt: TGTGCCTGGAGGCCCGGAGGGCTACAAGAGACCCAGTACTTC; CDR3aa: CAWRPGGLQETQYF
v_gene: TRBV2; abundance: -; d_gene: TRBD2; j_gene: TRBJ2-3; CDR3nt: TGTGCCAGCAGTCTCGAAGGGGGACTAGCGGGGGGAAGCACAGATACGCAGTATTTT; CDR3aa: CASSLEGGLAGGSTDTQYF